This T cell receptor beta chain was observed in a study of CD8+CD57+ T cells in acquired aplastic anemia. This clonotype turned up a few times. Genomic DNA, serving as template, underwent TCR beta VDJ and CDR3 profiling. TCRdb reanalysed the reads using MiXCR and keeps one entry per CDR3 protein. Here the sample spans about 400,000 distinct CDR3 sequences, about 70% being singletons. This CDR3 contains 15 residues. The V gene lost 1 base and the J gene lost 2 bases, with 12 bases spanning the gap. The germline V gene encodes CDR1 LNHDA and CDR2 SQIVND (reference sequence). Sequenced material: sorted CD4+, CD8+, or CD8+CD57+ T cells (not recorded which) from PBMCs. The chain recombines TRBV19 with TRBJ2-7, with TRBD2 as a possible D gene (5 bases). The receptor was derived from a human donor in good health, serving as a control. The CDR3 is CASSIGVGRAYEQYF. The DNA of the CDR3 is TGTGCCAGTAGTATAGGTGTGGGGAGAGCCTACGAGCAGTACTTC.